This T cell receptor (beta chain) was captured in a study of human T cells and chemical hapten exposure. Study results and caveats: Sensitizing to DPC left TCRs with a frequency above 1 in 1000 unaltered.

In its sample, this clonotype was seen many times. Its antigen is undetermined. Time point given: healthy volunteer bleed at 2 weeks. Extraction of total RNA was performed on unfractionated whole blood. As handled by the study authors: Sampled TCR counts reached a median of approximately 93,000 per sample, with values ranging from about 23,224 to 700,000. TCRdb ran MiXCR on the RACE reads and lists one entry per CDR3 protein. The V and J calls, along with clone size, are taken from TCRdb and not from the paper's own processing. Here the sample spans 85,000 to 95,000 distinct CDR3 sequences, roughly 8.5% being singletons. CDR1 and CDR2 (germline): SGHTA, FQGNSA. Unmatched junction bases numbered 7, after V lost 5 bases and J lost 4 bases. This CDR3 region has 15 residues.

Sequences were obtained from whole blood. This TCR was sampled from a female donor in good health. Some clones in this sample may be carry-over from other donors' samples. The genes are TRBV7-2 and TRBJ2-1; TRBD2 aligns across 8 bases. The CDR3 sequence: CASSPSGSYYNEQFF. The CDR3 DNA follows: TGTGCCAGCAGCCCAAGCGGGAGCTATTACAATGAGCAGTTCTTC.